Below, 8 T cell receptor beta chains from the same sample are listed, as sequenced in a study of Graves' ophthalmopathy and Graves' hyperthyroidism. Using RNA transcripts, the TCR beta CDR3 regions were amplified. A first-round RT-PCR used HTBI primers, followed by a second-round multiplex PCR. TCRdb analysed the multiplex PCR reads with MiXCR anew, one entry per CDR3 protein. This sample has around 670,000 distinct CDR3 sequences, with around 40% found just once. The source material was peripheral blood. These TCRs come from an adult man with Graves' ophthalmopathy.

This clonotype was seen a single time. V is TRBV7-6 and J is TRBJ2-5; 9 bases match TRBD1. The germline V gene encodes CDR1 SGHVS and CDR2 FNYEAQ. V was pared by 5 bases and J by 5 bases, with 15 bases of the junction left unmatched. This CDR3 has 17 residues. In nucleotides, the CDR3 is TGTGCCAGCAGCCGCGTTGATACAGGGGGCAATCAGGAGACCCAGTACTTC. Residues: CASSRVDTGGNQETQYF. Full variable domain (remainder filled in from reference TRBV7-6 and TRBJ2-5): GAGVSQSPRYKVTKRGQDVALRCDPISGHVSLYWYRQALGQGPEFLTYFNYEAQQDKSGLPNDRFSAERPEGSISTLTIQRTEQRDSAMYRCASSRVDTGGNQETQYFGPGTRLLVL.

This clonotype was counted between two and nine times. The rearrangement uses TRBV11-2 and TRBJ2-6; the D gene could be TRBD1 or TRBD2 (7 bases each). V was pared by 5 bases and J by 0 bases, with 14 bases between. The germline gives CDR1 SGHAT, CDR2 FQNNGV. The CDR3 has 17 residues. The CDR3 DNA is TGTGCCAGCAGCACCGGGGAGGGGGCCTCTGGGGCCAACGTCCTGACTTTC. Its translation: CASSTGEGASGANVLTF.

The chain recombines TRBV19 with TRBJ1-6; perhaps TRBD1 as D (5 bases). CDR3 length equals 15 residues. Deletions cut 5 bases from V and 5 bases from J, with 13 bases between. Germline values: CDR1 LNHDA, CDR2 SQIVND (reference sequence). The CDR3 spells CASSLTGADNSPLHF. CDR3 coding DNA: TGTGCCAGTAGTCTTACAGGAGCAGATAATTCACCCCTCCACTTT.

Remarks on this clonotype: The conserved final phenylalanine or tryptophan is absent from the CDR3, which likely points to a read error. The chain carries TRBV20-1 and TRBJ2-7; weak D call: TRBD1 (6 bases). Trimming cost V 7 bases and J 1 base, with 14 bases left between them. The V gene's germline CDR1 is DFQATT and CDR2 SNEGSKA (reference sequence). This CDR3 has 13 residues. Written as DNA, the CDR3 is TGCAGTGTAAACCACAGGGAGTCCTACGAGCAGTACTGC. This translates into CSVNHRESYEQYC.

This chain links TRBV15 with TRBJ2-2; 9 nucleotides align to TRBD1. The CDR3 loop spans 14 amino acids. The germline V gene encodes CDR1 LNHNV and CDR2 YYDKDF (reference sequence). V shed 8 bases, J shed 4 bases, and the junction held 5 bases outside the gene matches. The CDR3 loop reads CATANRGLTGELFF. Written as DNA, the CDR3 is TGTGCCACCGCCAACAGGGGGCTCACCGGGGAGCTGTTTTTT.

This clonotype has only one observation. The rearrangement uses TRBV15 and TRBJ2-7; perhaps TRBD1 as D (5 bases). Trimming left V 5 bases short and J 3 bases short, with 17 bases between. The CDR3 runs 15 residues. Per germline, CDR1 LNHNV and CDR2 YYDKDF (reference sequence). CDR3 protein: CATSPLGAGYYEQYF. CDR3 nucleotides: TGTGCCACCAGCCCGCTTGGGGCAGGGTACTACGAGCAGTACTTC.

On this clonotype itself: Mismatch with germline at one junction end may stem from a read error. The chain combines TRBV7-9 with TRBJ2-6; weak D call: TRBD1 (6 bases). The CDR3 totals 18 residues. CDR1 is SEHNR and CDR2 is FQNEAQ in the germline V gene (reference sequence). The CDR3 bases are TGCGCCAGCAGCACGCCCCCGGATCTGGGACACAGGGCCAACGTCCTGACTTTC. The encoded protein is CASSTPPDLGHRANVLTF.

As DNA, the CDR3 is TGTGCCAGCAGTTCCTACAGGAGCGTGAACTATGGCTACACCTTC. Amino acids: CASSSYRSVNYGYTF. V and J are TRBV2 and TRBJ1-2; D is possibly TRBD1 (5 bases). CDR3 length: 15 amino acids. V was trimmed by 5 bases and J by 2 bases, leaving 15 bases between them. Germline V gene sequence: CDR1 SNHLY, CDR2 FYNNEI.